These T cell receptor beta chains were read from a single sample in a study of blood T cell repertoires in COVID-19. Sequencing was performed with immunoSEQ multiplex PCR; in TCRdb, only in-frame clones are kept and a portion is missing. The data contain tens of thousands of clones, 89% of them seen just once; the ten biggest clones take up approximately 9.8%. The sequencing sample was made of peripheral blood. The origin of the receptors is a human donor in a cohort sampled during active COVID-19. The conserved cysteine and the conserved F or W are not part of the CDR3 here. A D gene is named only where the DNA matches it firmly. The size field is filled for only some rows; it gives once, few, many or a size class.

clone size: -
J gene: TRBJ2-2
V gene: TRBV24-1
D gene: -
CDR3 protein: ATRGHTNTGELF

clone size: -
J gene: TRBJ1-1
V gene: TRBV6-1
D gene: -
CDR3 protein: ASSETVGLTEAF

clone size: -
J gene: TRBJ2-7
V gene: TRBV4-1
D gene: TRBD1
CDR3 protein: ASSPRDRVSSYTTSYEQY

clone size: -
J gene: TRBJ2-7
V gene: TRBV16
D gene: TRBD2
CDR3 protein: ASSQYRGLAGRPSYEQY

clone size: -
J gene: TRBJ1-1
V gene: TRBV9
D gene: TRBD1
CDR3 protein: ASSPKGQGRTEAF

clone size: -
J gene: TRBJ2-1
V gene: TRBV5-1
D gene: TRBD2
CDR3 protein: ASRESSGEMYNEQF

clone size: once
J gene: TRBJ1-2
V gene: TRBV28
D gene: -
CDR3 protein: ASSPLNYGYT

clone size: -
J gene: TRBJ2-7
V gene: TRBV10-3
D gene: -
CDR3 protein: AIRGGGAETYEQY

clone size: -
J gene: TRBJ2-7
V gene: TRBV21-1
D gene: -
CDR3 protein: ASSTMREVQVYEQY

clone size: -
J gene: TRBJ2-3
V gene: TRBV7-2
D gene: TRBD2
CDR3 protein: ASSLARRGGRVDTQY

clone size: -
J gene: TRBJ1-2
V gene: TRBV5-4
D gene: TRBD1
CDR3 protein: ASSLGTGDGGYT

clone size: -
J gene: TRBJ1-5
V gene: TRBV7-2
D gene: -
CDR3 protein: ASSSYREHQPQH

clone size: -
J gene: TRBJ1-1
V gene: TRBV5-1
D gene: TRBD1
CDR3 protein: ASSLQGQPGDTEAF

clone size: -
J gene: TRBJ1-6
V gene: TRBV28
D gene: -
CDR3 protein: ASSLLGPTLH

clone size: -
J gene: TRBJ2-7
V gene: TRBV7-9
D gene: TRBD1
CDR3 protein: ASTPDGTGYEQY

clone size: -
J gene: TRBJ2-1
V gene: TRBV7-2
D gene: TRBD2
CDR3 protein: ASSFDSGAGGEQF

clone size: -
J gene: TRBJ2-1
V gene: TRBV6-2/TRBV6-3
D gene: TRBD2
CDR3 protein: ASSYSRIAGEYNEQF

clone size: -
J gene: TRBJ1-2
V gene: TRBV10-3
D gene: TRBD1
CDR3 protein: AISEGAGGTYGYT

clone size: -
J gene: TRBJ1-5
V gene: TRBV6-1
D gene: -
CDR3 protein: ASSRDNYSNQPQH

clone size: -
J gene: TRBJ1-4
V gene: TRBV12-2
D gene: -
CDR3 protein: ASRPHREPNEKLF

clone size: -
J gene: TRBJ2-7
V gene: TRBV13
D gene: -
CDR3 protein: ASSTTPQSDEQY

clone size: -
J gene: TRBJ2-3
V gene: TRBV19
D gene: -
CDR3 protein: ASRFRASTDTQY

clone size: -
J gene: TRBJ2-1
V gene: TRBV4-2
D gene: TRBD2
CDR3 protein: ASSQGTSFPYNEQF

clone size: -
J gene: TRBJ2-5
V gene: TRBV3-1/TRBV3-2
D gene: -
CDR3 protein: ASSPFQETQY

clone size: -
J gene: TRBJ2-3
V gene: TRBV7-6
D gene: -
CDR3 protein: ASSLGPRSTDTQY

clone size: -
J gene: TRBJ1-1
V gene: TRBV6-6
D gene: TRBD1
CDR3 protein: ASSLTGPEAF

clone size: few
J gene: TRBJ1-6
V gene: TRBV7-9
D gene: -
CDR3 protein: ASSYSRGGNSPLH

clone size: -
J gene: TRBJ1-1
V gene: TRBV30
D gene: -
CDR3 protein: AWRRRNTEAF

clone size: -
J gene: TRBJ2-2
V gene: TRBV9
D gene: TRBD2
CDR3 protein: ASSAPLAGGPTGELF

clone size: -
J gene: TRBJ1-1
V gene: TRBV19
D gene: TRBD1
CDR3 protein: ASSPGQGTNTEAF

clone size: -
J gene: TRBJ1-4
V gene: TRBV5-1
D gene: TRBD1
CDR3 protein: ASSGTGTANEKLF

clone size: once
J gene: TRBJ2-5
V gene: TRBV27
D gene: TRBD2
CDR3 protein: ASSRTSDMSQETQY